This T cell receptor beta chain is drawn from a study of cytomegalovirus exposure and HLA in healthy donors. As concerns this clone: Antigen unknown.

CDR1 is GTSNPN, CDR2 SVGIG, per germline (reference sequence). Between the trimmed V and J ends, which lost 5 bases and 6 bases, there was a span of 16 bases. This CDR3 has 13 residues. PCR primers comprised 60 Vbeta and 13 Jbeta primers. Using immunoSEQ multiplex PCR, the repertoire was profiled, and TCRdb retains in-frame clones only, with some absent. The data show about 300,000 clones, around 86% seen once. Whole-study findings and limits: A later analysis showed TCR association rates differing by HLA locus, peaking at DRB1 and lowest at HLA-C. Rare sequences made up most TCRs, while some public TCRs were found in many donors.

The sequenced sample consisted of PBMCs. The V and J genes are TRBV30 and TRBJ1-2, with unresolved D. This clonotype originated in a man between 35 and 55 years old in good health and CMV-seropositive. CDR3 loop: CAWALQPSDGYTF. For the CDR3, the DNA is TGTGCCTGGGCTCTACAGCCGTCTGATGGCTACACCTTC.